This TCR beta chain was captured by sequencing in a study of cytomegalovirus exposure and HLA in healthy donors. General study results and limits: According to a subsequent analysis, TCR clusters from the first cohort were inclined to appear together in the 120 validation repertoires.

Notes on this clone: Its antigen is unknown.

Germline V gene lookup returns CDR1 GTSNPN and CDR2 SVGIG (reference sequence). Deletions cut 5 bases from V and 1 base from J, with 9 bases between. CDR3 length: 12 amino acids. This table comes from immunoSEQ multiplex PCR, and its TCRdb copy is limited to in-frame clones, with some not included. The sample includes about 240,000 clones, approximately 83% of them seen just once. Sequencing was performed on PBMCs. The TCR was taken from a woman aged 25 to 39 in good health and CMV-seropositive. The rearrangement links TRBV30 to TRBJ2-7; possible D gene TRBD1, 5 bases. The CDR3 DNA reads TGTGCCTGGGGGGCCAGATCCTACGAGCAGTACTTC. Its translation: CAWGARSYEQYF.